Shown below are 2 T cell receptor beta chains from a single sample sequenced in a study of CD8 T cells in ankylosing spondylitis. TCRdb ran MiXCR on the 5' RACE reads and lists one entry per CDR3 protein. The sample carries 250,000 to 350,000 distinct CDR3 sequences, around 19% recorded once. The sequencing sample was made of blood, either unsorted or a sorted T cell fraction (not recorded which). The receptors were sampled from a male donor with ankylosing spondylitis or in good health (not recorded which).

This clonotype was found a few times. The genes are TRBV28 and TRBJ1-2, with 12 bases that match TRBD1. Germline V gene lookup returns CDR1 MDHEN and CDR2 SYDVKM. V gave up 1 base and J gave up 5 bases; unmatched junction bases: 5. The CDR3 has 16 residues. CDR3 bases: TGTGCCAGCAGTTTATCCGGGACAGGGGGCCGGTATGGCTACACCTTC. Its protein product is CASSLSGTGGRYGYTF.

This chain connects TRBV9 to TRBJ2-1; 12 nucleotides align to TRBD2. CDR3 length equals 15 residues. Germline values: CDR1 SGDLS, CDR2 YYNGEE. Unmatched junction bases numbered 9, after V lost 6 bases and J lost 8 bases. Here the CDR3 DNA reads TGTGCCAGCACCAGAGGGGGACTAGCGGGCTATGAGCAGTTCTTC. Translation gives CASTRGGLAGYEQFF.